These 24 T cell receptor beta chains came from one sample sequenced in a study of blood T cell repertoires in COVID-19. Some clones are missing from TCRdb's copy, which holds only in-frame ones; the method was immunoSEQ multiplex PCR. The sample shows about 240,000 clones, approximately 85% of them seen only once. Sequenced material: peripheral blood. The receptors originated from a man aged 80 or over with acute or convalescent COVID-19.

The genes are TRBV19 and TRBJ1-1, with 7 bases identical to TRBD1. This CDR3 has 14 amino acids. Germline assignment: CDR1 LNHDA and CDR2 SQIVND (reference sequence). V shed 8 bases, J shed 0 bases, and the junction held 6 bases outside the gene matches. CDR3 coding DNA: TGTGCCAGTTCCGGACAGGCCTTGAACACTGAAGCTTTCTTT. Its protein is CASSGQALNTEAFF. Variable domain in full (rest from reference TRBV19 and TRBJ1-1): DGGITQSPKYLFRKEGQNVTLSCEQNLNHDAMYWYRQDPGQGLRLIYYSQIVNDFQKGDIAEGYSVSREKKESFPLTVTSAQKNPTAFYLCASSGQALNTEAFFGQGTRLTVV.

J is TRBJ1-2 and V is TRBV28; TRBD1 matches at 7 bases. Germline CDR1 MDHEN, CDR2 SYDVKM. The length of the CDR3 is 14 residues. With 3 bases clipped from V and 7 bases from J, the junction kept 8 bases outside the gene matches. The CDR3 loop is CASSLDQGGRGYTF. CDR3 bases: TGTGCCAGCAGTTTGGACCAGGGGGGTCGTGGCTACACCTTC.

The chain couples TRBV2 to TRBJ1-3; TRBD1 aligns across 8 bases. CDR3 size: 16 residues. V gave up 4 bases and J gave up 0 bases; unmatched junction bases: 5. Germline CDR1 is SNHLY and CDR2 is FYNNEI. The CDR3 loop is CASSAGTGLSGNTIYF. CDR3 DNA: TGTGCCAGCAGTGCCGGGACAGGTCTCTCTGGAAACACCATATATTTT.

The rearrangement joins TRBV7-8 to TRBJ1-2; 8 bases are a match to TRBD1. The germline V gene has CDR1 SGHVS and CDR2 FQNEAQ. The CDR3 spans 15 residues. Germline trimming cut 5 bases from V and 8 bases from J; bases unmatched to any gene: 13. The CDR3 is CASSDARGLPDGYTF. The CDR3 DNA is TGTGCCAGCAGCGATGCCAGGGGGCTTCCCGACGGCTACACCTTC.

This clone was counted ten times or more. The CDR3 sequence is CASSGLRDTEAFF. CDR3 bases: TGTGCCAGCAGCGGCCTCCGGGACACTGAAGCTTTCTTT. This chain joins TRBV11-2 and TRBJ1-1; D remains ambiguous. The V gene lost 5 bases and the J gene lost 3 bases, with 10 bases spanning the gap. The CDR3 covers 13 residues. CDR1 is SGHAT and CDR2 is FQNNGV in the germline V gene.

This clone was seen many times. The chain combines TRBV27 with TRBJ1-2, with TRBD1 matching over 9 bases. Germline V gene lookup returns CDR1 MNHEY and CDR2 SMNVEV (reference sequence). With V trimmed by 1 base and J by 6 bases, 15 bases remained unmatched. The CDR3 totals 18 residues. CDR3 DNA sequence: TGTGCCAGCAGTTTATGGGCCGGGACAGGGATTGCATTTGATGGCTACACCTTC. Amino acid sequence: CASSLWAGTGIAFDGYTF.

The DNA of the CDR3 is TGTGCCAGCAGCCGGGGGTACCAAATGAACACTGAAGCTTTCTTT. Its translation is CASSRGYQMNTEAFF. The chain couples TRBV5-6 to TRBJ1-1, with D perhaps TRBD1 (5 bases). Trimming cost V 4 bases and J 0 bases, with 13 bases left between them. The CDR3 length is 15 residues. Germline V CDR1 and CDR2: SGHDT, YYEEEE.

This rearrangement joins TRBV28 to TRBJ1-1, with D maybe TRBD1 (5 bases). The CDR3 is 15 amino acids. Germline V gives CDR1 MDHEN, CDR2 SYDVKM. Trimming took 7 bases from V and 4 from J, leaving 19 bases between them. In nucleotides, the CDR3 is TGTGCCAGCACTCGGACGGCGGAAGGGGCCACTGAAGCTTTCTTT. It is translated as CASTRTAEGATEAFF.

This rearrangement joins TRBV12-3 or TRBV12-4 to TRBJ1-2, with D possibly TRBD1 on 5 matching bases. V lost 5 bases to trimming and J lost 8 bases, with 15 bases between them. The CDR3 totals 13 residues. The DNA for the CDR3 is TGTGCCAGCAGTGAGGGACTTACTTGGGGCTACACCTTC. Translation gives CASSEGLTWGYTF.

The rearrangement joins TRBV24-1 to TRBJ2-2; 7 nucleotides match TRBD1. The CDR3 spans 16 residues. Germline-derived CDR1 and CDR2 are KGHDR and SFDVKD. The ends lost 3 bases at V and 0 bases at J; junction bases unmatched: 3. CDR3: CATSDADRANTGELFF. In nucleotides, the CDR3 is TGTGCCACCAGTGATGCCGACAGGGCGAACACCGGGGAGCTGTTTTTT.

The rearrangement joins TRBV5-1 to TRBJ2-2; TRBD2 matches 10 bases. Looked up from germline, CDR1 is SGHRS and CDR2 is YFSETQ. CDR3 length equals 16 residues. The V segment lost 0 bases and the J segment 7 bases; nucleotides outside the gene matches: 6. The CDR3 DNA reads TGCGCCAGCAGCTTGGCAGCGGGAGGGCCTTACGGGGAGCTGTTTTTT. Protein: CASSLAAGGPYGELFF.

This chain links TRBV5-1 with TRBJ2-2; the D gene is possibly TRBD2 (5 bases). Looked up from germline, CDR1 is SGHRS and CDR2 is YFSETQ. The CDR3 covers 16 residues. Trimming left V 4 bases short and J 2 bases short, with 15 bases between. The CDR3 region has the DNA TGCGCCAGCAGCGTGAGCGGAACCGTTAACACCGGGGAGCTGTTTTTT. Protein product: CASSVSGTVNTGELFF.

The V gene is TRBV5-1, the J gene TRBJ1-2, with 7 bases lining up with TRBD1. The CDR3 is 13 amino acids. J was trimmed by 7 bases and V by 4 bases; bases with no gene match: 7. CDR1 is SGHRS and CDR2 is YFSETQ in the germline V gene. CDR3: CASSIRQGGGYTF. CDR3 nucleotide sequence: TGCGCCAGCAGCATTCGACAGGGTGGTGGCTACACCTTC.

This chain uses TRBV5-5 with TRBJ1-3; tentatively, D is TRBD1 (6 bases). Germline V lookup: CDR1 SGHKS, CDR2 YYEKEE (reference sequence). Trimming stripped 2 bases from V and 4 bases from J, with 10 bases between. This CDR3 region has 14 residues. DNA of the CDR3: TGTGCCAGCAGCTTCGGGGGGCTCGGAAACACCATATATTTT. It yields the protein CASSFGGLGNTIYF.

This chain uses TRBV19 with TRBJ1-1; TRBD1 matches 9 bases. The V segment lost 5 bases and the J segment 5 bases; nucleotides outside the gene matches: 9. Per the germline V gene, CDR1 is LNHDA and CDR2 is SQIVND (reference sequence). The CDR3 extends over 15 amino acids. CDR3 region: CASSGSGQGETEAFF. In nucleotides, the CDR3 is TGTGCCAGTAGTGGGTCGGGACAGGGAGAGACTGAAGCTTTCTTT.

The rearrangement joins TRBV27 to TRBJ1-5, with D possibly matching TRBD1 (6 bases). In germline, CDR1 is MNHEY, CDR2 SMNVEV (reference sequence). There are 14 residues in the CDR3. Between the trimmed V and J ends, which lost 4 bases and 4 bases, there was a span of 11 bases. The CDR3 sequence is CASSSGTKNQPQHF. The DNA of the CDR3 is TGTGCCAGCAGTTCCGGGACAAAGAATCAGCCCCAGCATTTT.

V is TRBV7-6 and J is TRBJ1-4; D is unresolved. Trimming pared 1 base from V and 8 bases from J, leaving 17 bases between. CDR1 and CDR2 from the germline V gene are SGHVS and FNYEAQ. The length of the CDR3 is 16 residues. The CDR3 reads CASSLGIQRSTEKLFF. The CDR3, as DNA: TGTGCCAGCAGCTTAGGGATTCAAAGGAGTACGGAAAAACTGTTTTTT. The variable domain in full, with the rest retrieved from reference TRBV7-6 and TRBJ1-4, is GAGVSQSPRYKVTKRGQDVALRCDPISGHVSLYWYRQALGQGPEFLTYFNYEAQQDKSGLPNDRFSAERPEGSISTLTIQRTEQRDSAMYRCASSLGIQRSTEKLFFGSGTQLSVL.

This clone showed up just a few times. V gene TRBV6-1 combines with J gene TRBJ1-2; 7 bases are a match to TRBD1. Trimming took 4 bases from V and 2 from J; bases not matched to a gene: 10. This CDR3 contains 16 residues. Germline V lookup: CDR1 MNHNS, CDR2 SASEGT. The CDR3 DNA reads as TGTGCCAGCAGTGTAGACCGGGACAGCAAAAACTATGGCTACACCTTC. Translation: CASSVDRDSKNYGYTF.

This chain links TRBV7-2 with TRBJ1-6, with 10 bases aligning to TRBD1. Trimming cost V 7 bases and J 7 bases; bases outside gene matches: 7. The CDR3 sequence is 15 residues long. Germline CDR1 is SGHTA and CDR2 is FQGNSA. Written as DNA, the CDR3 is TGTGCCAGCACCCAAGACAGGGGGCGCAATTCACCCCTCCACTTT. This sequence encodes CASTQDRGRNSPLHF.

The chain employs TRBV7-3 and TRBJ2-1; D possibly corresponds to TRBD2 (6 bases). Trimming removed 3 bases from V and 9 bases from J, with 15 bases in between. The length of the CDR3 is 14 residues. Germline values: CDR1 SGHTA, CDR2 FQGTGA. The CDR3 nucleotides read TGTGCCAGCAGCTTCAGGACCAGGGAGGTTGAGCAGTTCTTC. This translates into CASSFRTREVEQFF.

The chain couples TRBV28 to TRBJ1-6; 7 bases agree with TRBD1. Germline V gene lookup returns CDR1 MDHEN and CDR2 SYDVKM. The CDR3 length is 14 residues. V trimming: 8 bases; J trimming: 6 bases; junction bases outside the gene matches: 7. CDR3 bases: TGTGCCAGCTGCGACAGGGAAATTAATTCACCCCTCCACTTT. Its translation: CASCDREINSPLHF.

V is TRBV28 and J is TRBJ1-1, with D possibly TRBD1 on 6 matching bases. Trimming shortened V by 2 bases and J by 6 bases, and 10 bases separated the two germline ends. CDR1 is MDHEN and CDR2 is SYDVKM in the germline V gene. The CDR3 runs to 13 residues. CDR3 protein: CASSLTGSAEAFF. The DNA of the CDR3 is TGTGCCAGCAGTTTAACAGGGAGCGCTGAAGCTTTCTTT.

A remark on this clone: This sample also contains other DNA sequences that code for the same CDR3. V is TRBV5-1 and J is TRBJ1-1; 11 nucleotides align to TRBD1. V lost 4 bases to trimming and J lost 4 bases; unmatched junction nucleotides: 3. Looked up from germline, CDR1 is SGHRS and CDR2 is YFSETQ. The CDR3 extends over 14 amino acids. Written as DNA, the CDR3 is TGCGCCAGCAGCCCGGGGACAGGGGGCACTGAAGCTTTCTTT. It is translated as CASSPGTGGTEAFF.

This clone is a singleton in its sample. The CDR3 nucleotides read TGTGCCAGCAGCTTGGCCTTGGGACAGAACTCTGGAAACACCATATATTTT. Its translation: CASSLALGQNSGNTIYF. This chain uses TRBV5-4 with TRBJ1-3; 7 nucleotides align to TRBD1. J gave up 0 bases and V 0 bases, and 6 bases lay outside the gene matches. The germline V gene encodes CDR1 SGHNT and CDR2 YYREEE (reference sequence). The CDR3 covers 17 residues.